This T cell receptor beta chain was profiled in a study of early T cells in non-severe SARS-CoV-2 infection. For the study at large: The authors sequenced bulk RNA from unsorted whole blood, leaving chains unpaired. Study-wide points: VDJdb matches were skewed toward anti-spike CD8 T cell responses.

Separate cDNA molecules each had unique molecular identifiers attached to them. In TCRdb, the 5' RACE reads were re-called with MiXCR into one record per CDR3 protein. The sample contains tens of thousands of distinct CDR3 sequences, around 5.2% of which appear only once. V lost 0 bases and J lost 5, with 23 bases in between. The CDR3 has 19 amino acids. Germline V lookup: CDR1 MNHNY, CDR2 SVGAGI (reference sequence). There are a few counts of this clonotype. What it binds is unknown. The sequence was collected from an adult who was a healthcare worker with PCR-confirmed SARS-CoV-2 infection or an uninfected control (not recorded which). The sequenced material came from whole blood. V usage is TRBV6-6 and J usage is TRBJ2-1; D is uncertain. The CDR3 here is CASSYSIMTFGGYNNEQFF. In nucleotides, the CDR3 is TGTGCCAGCAGTTACTCGATTATGACGTTTGGCGGATACAACAATGAGCAGTTCTTC.